The text below deals with one T cell receptor (beta chain). Antigen unknown. Sequencing libraries made from TCR beta cDNA carried unique molecular identifiers. TCRdb processed the PCR reads anew with MiXCR; each CDR3 protein has one entry. The data show 350,000 to 500,000 distinct CDR3 sequences, less than 40% seen once. The entry originates in a study of post-analysis software for immune sequencing data. Overall study results and limits: Versus controls, multiple sclerosis patients showed significantly lower diversity (normalized Chao1). Roughly 5 TRBV segments were significantly more frequent in patients than in controls. TRBV5-6, TRBV5-1 and TRBV20-1 were among these segments. Strong co-clustering by F measure linked samples that shared a preparation batch.

V gave up 3 bases and J gave up 10 bases, with 7 bases separating them. CDR3 length equals 11 residues. The sample was blood. V gene TRBV12-3 or TRBV12-4 combines with J gene TRBJ2-1; D gene ambiguous. The source is a girl aged 2 to 9 with multiple sclerosis. As DNA, the CDR3 is TGTGCCAGCAGTTTCGGAGCAGAGCAGTTCTTC. Protein: CASSFGAEQFF.